This T cell receptor (beta chain) was documented in a study of PD-L1 blockade in urothelial cancer. The length of the CDR3 is 14 residues. Trimming left V 7 bases short and J 3 bases short, with 16 bases between. Per the germline V gene, CDR1 is MNHEY and CDR2 is SVGAGI. The table came from immunoSEQ multiplex PCR; TCRdb's copy has only in-frame clones and leaves some out. The table lists fewer than 50,000 clones, about 88% of them singletons. The time point is: pretreatment peripheral blood. The J gene is TRBJ2-7, the V gene TRBV6-5; tentatively, D is TRBD2 (5 bases). This TCR derives from a donor at least 40 years old with urothelial cancer. Sequenced here: PBMCs, sampled around atezolizumab (anti-PD-L1) treatment. The CDR3 reads CASNPRAGRYEQYF. The DNA of the CDR3 is TGTGCCAGCAACCCCCGGGCGGGCCGCTACGAGCAGTACTTC.